A single T cell receptor (beta chain) is shown here with its context. Trimming took 3 bases from V and 4 from J; bases not matched to a gene: 11. Germline V gene data show CDR1 as MNHEY and CDR2 as SMNVEV (reference sequence). The CDR3 is 17 residues long. A multiplex PCR was run with 60 Vbeta primers and 13 Jbeta primers. Clones were sequenced by immunoSEQ multiplex PCR, and TCRdb holds only the in-frame ones, with some missing. Seen here are fewer than 180,000 clones, about four fifths observed once, and the top ten hold 5% to 6.5%. These data originate in a study of cytomegalovirus exposure and HLA in healthy donors.

The chain carries TRBV27 and TRBJ2-7, with 11 bases aligning to TRBD2. The sequence was obtained from a man aged 45-65 years in good health and CMV-seropositive. Material for sequencing was PBMCs. The DNA of the CDR3 is TGTGCCAGCAGTTTCTCCTCCCCCGGGACTAGCGGATACGAGCAGTACTTC. The encoded protein is CASSFSSPGTSGYEQYF.